The 2 T cell receptor beta chains in this list originate from one sample, sequenced in a study of regulatory T cells in long-lasting Graves disease. For TCR beta, libraries came from iRepertoire HTBI primers and Arm-PCR of CDR3 regions. TCRdb analysed the multiplex PCR reads with MiXCR anew, one entry per CDR3 protein. The sample holds roughly 400,000 distinct CDR3 sequences; roughly 15% are singletons and the top ten take about a quarter. Time point: newly diagnosed GD, antithyroid drugs for less than 3 months. PBMC RNA was the source of the TCR library. In addition, the sample was reused for a study of T cells in Graves' hyperthyroidism and ophthalmopathy.

Sequences were derived from peripheral blood mononuclear cells (PBMCs), sampled at new diagnosis, from a patient treated with antithyroid drugs. These receptors were obtained from a woman between 18 and 29 years old with Graves disease.

CDR3 in DNA: TGCAGTGCCAGCCTGGCCTACGGGGGCTACTACGAGCAGTACTTC. This translates into CSASLAYGGYYEQYF. V gene TRBV20-1 combines with J gene TRBJ2-7; D possibly uses TRBD1 or TRBD2 (6 bases each). The V gene's germline CDR1 is DFQATT and CDR2 SNEGSKA (reference sequence). The CDR3 has 15 amino acids. Trimming removed 6 bases from V and 3 bases from J, with 21 bases in between.

The chain uses TRBV6-2 or TRBV6-3 and TRBJ2-3, with 8 bases fitting TRBD1. This CDR3 is built from 14 residues. Germline assignment: CDR1 MNHEY and CDR2 SVGEGT. The trim removed 4 bases at V and 3 bases at J, leaving 3 bases unmatched. DNA for the CDR3: TGTGCCAGCAGTTCAGGGGGCGCGACAGATACGCAGTATTTT. Protein: CASSSGGATDTQYF.